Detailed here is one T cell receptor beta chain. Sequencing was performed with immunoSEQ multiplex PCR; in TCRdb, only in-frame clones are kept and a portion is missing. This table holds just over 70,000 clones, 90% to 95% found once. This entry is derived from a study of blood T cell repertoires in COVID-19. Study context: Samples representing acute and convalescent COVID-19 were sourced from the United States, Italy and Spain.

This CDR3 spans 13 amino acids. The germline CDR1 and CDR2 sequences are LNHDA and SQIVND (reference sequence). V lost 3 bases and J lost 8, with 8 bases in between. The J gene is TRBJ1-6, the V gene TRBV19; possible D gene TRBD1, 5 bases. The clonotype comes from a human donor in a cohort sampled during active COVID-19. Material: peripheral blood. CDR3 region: CASSMGGDSPLHF. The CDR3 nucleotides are TGTGCCAGTAGTATGGGGGGGGATTCACCCCTCCACTTT.